This TCR beta chain is drawn from a study of radiation and T cells in renal cell carcinoma. Study observations and caveats: No pretreatment tumor biopsies were available for baseline clonotypes.

Trimming took off 5 bases at V and 4 bases at J, with 12 bases between the two ends. The CDR3 has 14 residues. Germline CDR1 reads SGHNT; CDR2 reads YENEEA. A word on this clone: What it binds is unknown.

Time point defined: baseline pretreatment blood. Treatment indicated: 15 Gy SBRT to primary tumor, nephrectomy 4 weeks later. Generated by immunoSEQ multiplex PCR, the TCRdb table keeps only in-frame clones and is missing some. The sample records 95,000 or so clones, less than 90% being singletons. The V call is TRBV11-3, the J call TRBJ1-3; D is unclear. The sample here was blood, taken from a patient whose treatment included radiotherapy and nephrectomy. This clonotype was obtained from a man aged 50-60 years with renal cell carcinoma. In DNA form, the CDR3 reads TGTGCCAGCAGCCCAACCAGGAACGGAAACACCATATATTTT. Translation: CASSPTRNGNTIYF.